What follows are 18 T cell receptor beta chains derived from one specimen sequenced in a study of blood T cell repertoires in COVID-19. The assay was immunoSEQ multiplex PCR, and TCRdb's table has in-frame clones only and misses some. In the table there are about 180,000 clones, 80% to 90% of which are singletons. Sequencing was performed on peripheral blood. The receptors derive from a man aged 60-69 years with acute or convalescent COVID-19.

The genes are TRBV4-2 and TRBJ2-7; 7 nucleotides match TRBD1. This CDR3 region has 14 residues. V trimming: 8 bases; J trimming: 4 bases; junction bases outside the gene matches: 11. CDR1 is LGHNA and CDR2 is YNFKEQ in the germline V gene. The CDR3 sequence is CASRPGRTGYEQYF. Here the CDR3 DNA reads TGTGCCAGCCGCCCGGGACGGACAGGTTACGAGCAGTACTTC.

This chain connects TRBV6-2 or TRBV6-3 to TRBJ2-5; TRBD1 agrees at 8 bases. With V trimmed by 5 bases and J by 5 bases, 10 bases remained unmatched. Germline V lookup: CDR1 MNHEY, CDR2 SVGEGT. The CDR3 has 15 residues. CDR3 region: CASSASDRVTETQYF. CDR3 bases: TGTGCCAGCAGTGCCTCGGACAGGGTCACGGAGACCCAGTACTTC.

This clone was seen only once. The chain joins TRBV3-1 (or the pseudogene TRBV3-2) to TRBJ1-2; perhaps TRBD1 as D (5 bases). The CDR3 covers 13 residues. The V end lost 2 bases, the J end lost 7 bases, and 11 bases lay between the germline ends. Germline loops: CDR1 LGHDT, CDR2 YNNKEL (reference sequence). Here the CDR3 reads CASSQLQGSGYTF. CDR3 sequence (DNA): TGTGCCAGCAGCCAACTCCAGGGCTCTGGCTACACCTTC.

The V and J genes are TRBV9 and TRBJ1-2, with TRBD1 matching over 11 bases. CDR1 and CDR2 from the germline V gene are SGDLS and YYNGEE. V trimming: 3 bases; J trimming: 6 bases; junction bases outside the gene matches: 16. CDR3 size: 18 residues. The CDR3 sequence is CASSGPGTGGFGRNGYTF. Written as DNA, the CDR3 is TGTGCCAGCAGCGGACCCGGGACAGGGGGTTTCGGTCGAAATGGCTACACCTTC.

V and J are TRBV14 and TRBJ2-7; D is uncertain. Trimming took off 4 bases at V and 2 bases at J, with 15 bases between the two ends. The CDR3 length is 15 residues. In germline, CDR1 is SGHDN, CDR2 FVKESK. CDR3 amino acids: CASSPENGFPYEQYF. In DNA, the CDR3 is TGTGCCAGCAGCCCGGAAAACGGGTTCCCCTACGAGCAGTACTTC.

CDR3 DNA sequence: TGTGCCTGGCAATCATTCAGGGATTGGGGCACTGAAGCTTTCTTT. Translating gives CAWQSFRDWGTEAFF. V usage is TRBV30 and J usage is TRBJ1-1, with TRBD1 as a possible D gene (5 bases). CDR3 size: 15 residues. In germline, CDR1 is GTSNPN, CDR2 SVGIG (reference sequence). Trimming stripped 5 bases from V and 4 bases from J, with 20 bases between. The variable domain in full, with the rest retrieved from reference TRBV30 and TRBJ1-1, is SQTIHQWPATLVQPVGSPLSLECTVEGTSNPNLYWYRQAAGRGLQLLFYSVGIGQISSEVPQNLSASRPQDRQFILSSKKLLLSDSGFYLCAWQSFRDWGTEAFFGQGTRLTVV.

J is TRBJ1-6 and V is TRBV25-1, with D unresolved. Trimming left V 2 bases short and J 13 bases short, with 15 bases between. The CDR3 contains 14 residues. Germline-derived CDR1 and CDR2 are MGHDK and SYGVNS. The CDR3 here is CASSERWEGSPLHF. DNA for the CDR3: TGTGCCAGCAGTGAACGGTGGGAGGGCTCGCCCCTCCACTTT.

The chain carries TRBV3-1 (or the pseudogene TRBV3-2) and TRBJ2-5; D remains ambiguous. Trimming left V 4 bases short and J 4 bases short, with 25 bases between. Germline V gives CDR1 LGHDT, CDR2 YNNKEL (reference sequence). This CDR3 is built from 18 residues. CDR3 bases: TGTGCCAGCAGCCCGTTCATTTCGACTGGCCCACGCCGAGAGACCCAGTACTTC. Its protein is CASSPFISTGPRRETQYF.

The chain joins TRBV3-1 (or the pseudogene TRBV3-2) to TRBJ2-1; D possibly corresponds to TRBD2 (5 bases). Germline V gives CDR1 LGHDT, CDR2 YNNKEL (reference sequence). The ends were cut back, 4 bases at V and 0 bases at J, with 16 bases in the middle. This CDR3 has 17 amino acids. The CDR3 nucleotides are TGTGCCAGCAGCCTTAGCCGAGGACTGGCCTCCTACAATGAGCAGTTCTTC. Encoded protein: CASSLSRGLASYNEQFF.

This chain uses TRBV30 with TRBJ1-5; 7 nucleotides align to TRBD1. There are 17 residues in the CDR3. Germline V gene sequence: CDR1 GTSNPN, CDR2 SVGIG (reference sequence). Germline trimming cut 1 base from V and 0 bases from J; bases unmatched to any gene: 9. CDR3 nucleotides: TGTGCCTGGAGTGAATCAGGGGACAGTTATAGCAATCAGCCCCAGCATTTT. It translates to CAWSESGDSYSNQPQHF.

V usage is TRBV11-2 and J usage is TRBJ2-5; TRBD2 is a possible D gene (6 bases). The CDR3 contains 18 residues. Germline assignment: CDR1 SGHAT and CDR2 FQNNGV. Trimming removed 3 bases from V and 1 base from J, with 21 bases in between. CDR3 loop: CASSLVGGGRGGQETQYF. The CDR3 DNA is TGTGCCAGCAGCTTGGTGGGAGGAGGACGGGGAGGCCAAGAGACCCAGTACTTC.

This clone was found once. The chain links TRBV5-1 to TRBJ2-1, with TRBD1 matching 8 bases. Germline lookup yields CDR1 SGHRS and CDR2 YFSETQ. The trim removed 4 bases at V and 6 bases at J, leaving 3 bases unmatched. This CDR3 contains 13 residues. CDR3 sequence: CASSPGQANEQFF. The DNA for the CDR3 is TGCGCCAGCAGCCCGGGACAGGCCAATGAGCAGTTCTTC.

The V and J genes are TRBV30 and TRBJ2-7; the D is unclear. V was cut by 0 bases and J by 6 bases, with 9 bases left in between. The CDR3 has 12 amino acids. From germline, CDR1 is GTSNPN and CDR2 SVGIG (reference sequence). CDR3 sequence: CAWSVMGSEQYF. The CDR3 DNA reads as TGTGCCTGGAGTGTTATGGGCTCCGAGCAGTACTTC.

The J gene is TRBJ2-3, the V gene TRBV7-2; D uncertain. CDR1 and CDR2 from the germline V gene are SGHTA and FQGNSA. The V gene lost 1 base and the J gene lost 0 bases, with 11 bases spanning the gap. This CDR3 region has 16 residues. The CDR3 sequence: CASSLVRSLSTDTQYF. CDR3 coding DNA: TGTGCCAGCAGCTTAGTCCGTTCCCTCAGCACAGATACGCAGTATTTT.

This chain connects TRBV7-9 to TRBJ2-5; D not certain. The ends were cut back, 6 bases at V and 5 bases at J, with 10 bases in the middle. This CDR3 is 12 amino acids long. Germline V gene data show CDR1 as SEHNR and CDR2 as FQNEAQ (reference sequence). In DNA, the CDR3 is TGTGCCAGCAGTCTAAATAGTGAGACCCAGTACTTC. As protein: CASSLNSETQYF.

CDR3: CASSEQGAGYGYTF. DNA of the CDR3: TGTGCCAGCAGTGAACAGGGGGCAGGGTATGGCTACACCTTC. This chain joins TRBV2 and TRBJ1-2; TRBD1 matches at 8 bases. This CDR3 has 14 amino acids. Germline-derived CDR1 and CDR2 are SNHLY and FYNNEI. J lost 5 bases, V lost 2 bases, and 4 bases had no gene match.

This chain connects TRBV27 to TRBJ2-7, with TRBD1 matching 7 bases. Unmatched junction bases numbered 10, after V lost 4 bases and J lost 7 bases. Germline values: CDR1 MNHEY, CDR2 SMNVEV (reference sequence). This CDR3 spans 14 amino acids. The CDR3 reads CASSSPQTGTEQYF. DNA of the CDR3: TGTGCCAGCAGTTCCCCTCAGACAGGGACGGAGCAGTACTTC.

This CDR3 is CASKGRPSMNTEAFF. CDR3 in DNA: TGTGCCAGCAAAGGCAGGCCTTCGATGAACACTGAAGCTTTCTTT. The J gene is TRBJ1-1, the V gene TRBV28; D gene ambiguous. The CDR3 consists of 15 residues. Germline V gene sequence: CDR1 MDHEN, CDR2 SYDVKM. Trimming took off 7 bases at V and 0 bases at J, with 15 bases between the two ends.